One sample yielded the 29 T cell receptor beta chains listed below, sequenced in a study of T cell responses to AZD1222 COVID-19 vaccine. Produced via immunoSEQ multiplex PCR; TCRdb's table is partial and in-frame only. The sample shows more than 110,000 clones, around 93% of them seen only once. The source material was peripheral blood, sampled on day 0 of AZD1222 vaccination. These TCRs come from an adult in good health.

CDR3 in amino acids: CASSQGRDGYYGYTF. CDR3 nucleotide sequence: TGCGCCAGCAGCCAAGGCCGGGACGGATACTATGGCTACACCTTC. The chain uses TRBV4-3 and TRBJ1-2; perhaps TRBD1 as D (5 bases). This CDR3 has 15 residues. Germline values: CDR1 LGHNA, CDR2 YSLEER. Trimming shortened V by 1 base and J by 3 bases, and 12 bases separated the two germline ends.

J is TRBJ2-3 and V is TRBV7-9, with D possibly being TRBD2 (6 bases). CDR3 length equals 18 residues. Trimming left V 1 base short and J 1 base short, with 18 bases between. The V gene's germline CDR1 is SEHNR and CDR2 FQNEAQ (reference sequence). The CDR3: CASSLGAGTSSRTDTQYF. The DNA for the CDR3 is TGTGCCAGCAGCTTAGGGGCCGGTACTAGCTCACGCACAGATACGCAGTATTTT.

The chain is built from TRBV10-3 and TRBJ2-1; TRBD1 agrees at 7 bases. CDR1 is ENHRY and CDR2 is SYGVKD in the germline V gene. The V and J ends lost 3 bases and 4 bases, in that order; junction bases with no gene match: 6. The CDR3 sequence is 15 residues long. The CDR3 loop reads CAISELTGTYNEQFF. CDR3 DNA: TGTGCCATCAGTGAACTGACAGGGACGTACAATGAGCAGTTCTTC.

The chain uses TRBV7-9 and TRBJ1-4; D is unresolved. The CDR3 runs 13 residues. CDR1 SEHNR and CDR2 FQNEAQ come from the germline V gene (reference sequence). V was pared by 3 bases and J by 8 bases, with 10 bases between. CDR3 DNA: TGTGCCAGCAGCTTGGCAGGAGGGGAAAAACTGTTTTTT. Its translation: CASSLAGGEKLFF.

This clone was observed once. The rearrangement links TRBV5-5 to TRBJ1-1; D not resolved. Trimming took 4 bases from V and 1 from J, leaving 23 bases between them. Germline CDR1 SGHKS, CDR2 YYEKEE (reference sequence). This CDR3 has 18 amino acids. The CDR3 loop reads CASSPYWWDFEANTEAFF. DNA of the CDR3: TGTGCCAGCAGCCCGTATTGGTGGGATTTTGAAGCGAACACTGAAGCTTTCTTT.

The CDR3 nucleotides are TGTGCCAGCAGTGAGTCAGCGGTGGGACAGGACGCACCCCTCCACTTT. Protein sequence: CASSESAVGQDAPLHF. This chain uses TRBV2 with TRBJ1-6, with 8 nucleotides matching TRBD1. CDR3 size: 16 residues. Losses at the gene ends were 3 bases for V and 11 bases for J; bases not matched to a gene: 12. Germline loops: CDR1 SNHLY, CDR2 FYNNEI.

The chain recombines TRBV19 with TRBJ1-2; no clear D gene. Deletions cut 0 bases from V and 4 bases from J, with 12 bases between. The CDR3 consists of 15 residues. From germline, CDR1 is LNHDA and CDR2 SQIVND (reference sequence). CDR3 coding DNA: TGTGCCAGTAGTATAGAGGCAGCAGTAAGCTATGGCTACACCTTC. Protein sequence: CASSIEAAVSYGYTF.

V is TRBV5-1 and J is TRBJ1-3; no reliable D call. V was cut by 2 bases and J by 0 bases, with 9 bases left in between. In germline, CDR1 is SGHRS, CDR2 YFSETQ. The CDR3 length is 15 residues. This CDR3 reads CASSFDGDSGNTIYF. The CDR3 DNA reads TGCGCCAGCAGCTTTGATGGCGACTCTGGAAACACCATATATTTT.

This clone was seen only once. The chain couples TRBV5-4 to TRBJ1-6; 9 bases are shared with TRBD1. The junction had 7 bases not matched to a gene; V was cut back by 6 bases and J by 9 bases. The CDR3 runs 14 residues. Germline V gene data show CDR1 as SGHNT and CDR2 as YYREEE (reference sequence). The CDR3 DNA sequence: TGTGCCAGCACAAGGGACAGGGAGGGTTCACCCCTCCACTTT. This codes for CASTRDREGSPLHF.

This clone was picked up one time. The chain joins TRBV7-8 to TRBJ2-5; D is unclear. Deletions cut 7 bases from V and 5 bases from J, with 17 bases between. The CDR3 runs 14 residues. Germline V gene lookup returns CDR1 SGHVS and CDR2 FQNEAQ. In DNA form, the CDR3 reads TGTGCCAGCACCCCTACGGGCGGACCGGAGACCCAGTACTTC. Its protein product is CASTPTGGPETQYF.

This chain uses TRBV3-1 (or the pseudogene TRBV3-2) with TRBJ2-3; D is ambiguous. CDR1 and CDR2 from the germline V gene are LGHDT and YNNKEL (reference sequence). V lost 2 bases to trimming and J lost 4 bases, with 4 bases between them. This CDR3 contains 12 residues. The CDR3 region has the DNA TGTGCCAGCAGCCAACTGGCAGATACGCAGTATTTT. Amino acids: CASSQLADTQYF.

The chain links TRBV5-1 to TRBJ2-3, with D tentatively TRBD1 (5 bases). Trimming took 4 bases from V and 6 from J, leaving 18 bases between them. Per germline, CDR1 SGHRS and CDR2 YFSETQ. The CDR3 totals 15 residues. The CDR3 nucleotides read TGCGCCAGCAGCCGGCGTCCTGGGCAGGGCGATACGCAGTATTTT. It is translated as CASSRRPGQGDTQYF.

V and J are TRBV5-4 and TRBJ2-2, with unresolved D. V gave up 2 bases and J gave up 6 bases, with 2 bases separating them. CDR1 SGHNT and CDR2 YYREEE come from the germline V gene (reference sequence). CDR3 length: 11 amino acids. The CDR3 sequence is CASSFAGELFF. CDR3 DNA sequence: TGTGCCAGCAGCTTTGCCGGGGAGCTGTTTTTT.

This chain joins TRBV10-3 and TRBJ1-2, with D tentatively TRBD1 (5 bases). The CDR3 consists of 15 residues. Trimming removed 5 bases at V and 4 bases at J, with 17 bases between. The germline gives CDR1 ENHRY, CDR2 SYGVKD. This chain's CDR3 is CAISNGGERGYGYTF. The CDR3 DNA reads TGTGCCATCAGTAATGGGGGAGAGCGGGGCTATGGCTACACCTTC.

V usage is TRBV4-1 and J usage is TRBJ1-5; 9 bases match TRBD1. The CDR3 loop spans 14 amino acids. Trimming at V came to 5 bases and at J to 5 bases, leaving 4 bases not matched to a gene. Germline V lookup: CDR1 MGHRA, CDR2 YSYEKL. The CDR3 coding sequence is TGCGCCAGCAGCAAGACAGGGGGAGATCAGCCCCAGCATTTT. Amino acids: CASSKTGGDQPQHF.

The chain combines TRBV18 with TRBJ1-6; no clear D. Germline CDR1 and CDR2: KGHSH and LQKENI. Trimming took 4 bases from V and 0 from J, leaving 10 bases between them. The CDR3 length is 16 residues. The CDR3 DNA reads TGTGCCAGCTCACAAAGACAAAGCTCCTATAATTCACCCCTCCACTTT. Protein product: CASSQRQSSYNSPLHF.

This chain connects TRBV30 to TRBJ2-1; D remains ambiguous. This CDR3 has 12 residues. Germline V gives CDR1 GTSNPN, CDR2 SVGIG (reference sequence). V was cut by 1 base and J by 7 bases, with 8 bases left in between. This CDR3 reads CAWSGYRNEQFF. CDR3 nucleotides: TGTGCCTGGAGTGGCTATCGGAATGAGCAGTTCTTC.

CDR3 bases: TGTGCCAGCAGCTTAGTAAATCAGCCCCAGCATTTT. It codes for CASSLVNQPQHF. This chain uses TRBV7-9 with TRBJ1-5; no firm D call. The CDR3 extends over 12 amino acids. The germline V and J ends were trimmed by 1 base and 4 bases, with 2 bases remaining between them. CDR1 and CDR2 (germline): SEHNR, FQNEAQ (reference sequence).

V and J are TRBV2 and TRBJ1-6; 9 bases agree with TRBD1. Germline CDR1 is SNHLY and CDR2 is FYNNEI. V trimming: 4 bases; J trimming: 9 bases; junction bases outside the gene matches: 7. This CDR3 region has 15 residues. The CDR3 reads CASSVGQGSGSPLHF. Here the CDR3 DNA reads TGTGCCAGCAGTGTGGGACAGGGATCGGGTTCACCCCTCCACTTT.

The chain joins TRBV28 to TRBJ2-7; D is perhaps TRBD1 (6 bases). This CDR3 region has 11 residues. V lost 6 bases, J lost 5 bases, and 8 bases lay in between. Germline values: CDR1 MDHEN, CDR2 SYDVKM. Written as DNA, the CDR3 is TGTGCCAGCAGCTACAGGGACGAGCAGTACTTC. Amino acid sequence: CASSYRDEQYF.

The CDR3 loop is CASSPLGGSYNSPLHF. CDR3 coding DNA: TGTGCCAGCAGTCCTCTAGGGGGCTCTTATAATTCACCCCTCCACTTT. The chain joins TRBV14 to TRBJ1-6, with TRBD1 matching 7 bases. CDR1 SGHDN and CDR2 FVKESK come from the germline V gene. The CDR3 extends over 16 amino acids. Trimming at V came to 6 bases and at J to 4 bases, leaving 9 bases not matched to a gene.

V and J are TRBV11-2 and TRBJ1-2, with D possibly being TRBD1 (6 bases). This CDR3 spans 14 amino acids. V was trimmed by 1 base and J by 5 bases, leaving 11 bases between them. In germline, CDR1 is SGHAT, CDR2 FQNNGV. CDR3: CASSLGRQGYGYTF. The CDR3 DNA follows: TGTGCCAGCAGCTTAGGGCGGCAGGGGTATGGCTACACCTTC.

The J gene is TRBJ1-2, the V gene TRBV5-8; D ambiguous. CDR1 SGHTS and CDR2 YDEGEE come from the germline V gene. Trimming cost V 4 bases and J 5 bases, with 18 bases left between them. CDR3 size: 15 residues. Here the CDR3 DNA reads TGTGCCAGCAGCCCCTTGGCGGCAGCAGTGTATGGCTACACCTTC. Its protein is CASSPLAAAVYGYTF.

The chain couples TRBV5-6 to TRBJ1-2; D is unclear. Germline CDR1 SGHDT, CDR2 YYEEEE. The CDR3 spans 17 residues. The V end was cut by 4 bases, the J end by 3 bases, with 22 bases between. CDR3 protein: CASSLALSLGLDYGYTF. The DNA of the CDR3 is TGTGCCAGCAGCCTTGCCTTATCCCTGGGATTGGACTATGGCTACACCTTC.

The chain recombines TRBV4-3 with TRBJ2-6; 8 bases line up with TRBD1. Trimming cost V 0 bases and J 0 bases; bases outside gene matches: 10. This CDR3 has 20 residues. The V gene's germline CDR1 is LGHNA and CDR2 YSLEER. The CDR3 DNA reads TGCGCCAGCAGCCAAGATAATGCTCAGGGGGCGAGCTCTGGGGCCAACGTCCTGACTTTC. Protein sequence: CASSQDNAQGASSGANVLTF.

The chain joins TRBV19 to TRBJ1-5, with TRBD1 identical over 8 bases. CDR1 and CDR2 (germline): LNHDA, SQIVND (reference sequence). Germline trimming cut 10 bases from V and 7 bases from J; bases unmatched to any gene: 9. CDR3 length: 13 residues. In DNA, the CDR3 is TGTGCCATATCGGGACAGGTTGGACAGCCCCAGCATTTT. It specifies CAISGQVGQPQHF. Supplemented by reference TRBV19 and TRBJ1-5, the full variable domain reads DGGITQSPKYLFRKEGQNVTLSCEQNLNHDAMYWYRQDPGQGLRLIYYSQIVNDFQKGDIAEGYSVSREKKESFPLTVTSAQKNPTAFYLCAISGQVGQPQHFGDGTRLSIL.

This chain uses TRBV28 with TRBJ1-5; weak D call: TRBD1 (6 bases). The CDR3 is 15 amino acids. V lost 6 bases and J lost 3, with 15 bases in between. Germline assignment: CDR1 MDHEN and CDR2 SYDVKM. The CDR3 region is CASRPPTGSNQPQHF. CDR3 nucleotides: TGTGCCAGCAGACCTCCTACAGGGTCCAATCAGCCCCAGCATTTT.

The rearrangement joins TRBV28 to TRBJ1-1; possibly TRBD1 for D (6 bases). Germline assignment: CDR1 MDHEN and CDR2 SYDVKM. The CDR3 covers 13 residues. The V and J ends lost 4 bases and 8 bases respectively, with 14 bases between them. CDR3: CASSSPGAREAFF. CDR3 sequence (DNA): TGTGCCAGCAGTTCTCCAGGGGCTCGCGAAGCTTTCTTT.

The chain has TRBV19 and TRBJ1-1; D possibly corresponds to TRBD1 (5 bases). This CDR3 has 13 residues. The germline gives CDR1 LNHDA, CDR2 SQIVND (reference sequence). Trimming pared 8 bases from V and 4 bases from J, leaving 14 bases between. The CDR3: CASLAGRSTEAFF. The CDR3 coding sequence is TGTGCCAGTCTCGCAGGGAGGAGCACTGAAGCTTTCTTT.